These T cell receptor beta chains were read from a single sample in a study of T cells in localized non-small cell lung cancer. Using immunoSEQ multiplex PCR, the repertoire was profiled, and TCRdb retains in-frame clones only, with some absent. The sample lists around 79,000 clones, about three quarters occurring once. This sample comprised PBMCs, obtained before any cancer treatment. All receptors derive from a man aged 35 to 69 with stage II squamous cell lung carcinoma. CDR3s include the opening cysteine and the closing phenylalanine or tryptophan. A D gene is named only where the DNA matches it firmly. Clone size is given for some rows only: seen once, a few or many times, or a class if the clone is expanded.

j_gene: TRBJ2-5
d_gene: -
abundance: -
v_gene: TRBV28
CDR3aa: CASSSRDTYQETQYF
CDR3nt: TGTGCCAGCAGTTCCCGGGACACCTATCAAGAGACCCAGTACTTC

j_gene: TRBJ2-1
d_gene: -
abundance: few
v_gene: TRBV28
CDR3aa: CASSLSTGVKNEQFF
CDR3nt: TGTGCCAGCAGCCTATCGACAGGCGTAAAAAATGAGCAGTTCTTC

j_gene: TRBJ2-5
d_gene: -
abundance: -
v_gene: TRBV7-2
CDR3aa: CASSLPPGAQYF
CDR3nt: TGTGCCAGCAGCCTTCCCCCTGGGGCCCAGTACTTC

j_gene: TRBJ1-2
d_gene: -
abundance: -
v_gene: TRBV5-5
CDR3aa: CASSLSPGYGYTF
CDR3nt: TGTGCCAGCAGCTTGAGCCCAGGATATGGCTACACCTTC

j_gene: TRBJ2-7
d_gene: -
abundance: -
v_gene: TRBV9
CDR3aa: CASSVSRQDEQYF
CDR3nt: TGTGCCAGCAGCGTTTCTAGACAGGACGAGCAGTACTTC

j_gene: TRBJ1-2
d_gene: -
abundance: -
v_gene: TRBV6-5
CDR3aa: CASSYYGGQGYTF
CDR3nt: TGTGCCAGCAGTTACTACGGGGGGCAAGGCTACACCTTC

j_gene: TRBJ2-3
d_gene: -
abundance: -
v_gene: TRBV6-1
CDR3aa: CASQEVYTDTQYF
CDR3nt: TGTGCCAGCCAAGAGGTCTACACAGATACGCAGTATTTT

j_gene: TRBJ2-1
d_gene: -
abundance: -
v_gene: TRBV11-1
CDR3aa: CASSLMQGSSYNEQFF
CDR3nt: TGTGCCAGCAGCTTAATGCAGGGATCGTCCTACAATGAGCAGTTCTTC

j_gene: TRBJ1-2
d_gene: -
abundance: -
v_gene: TRBV18
CDR3aa: CASSRPGGTLFGNGYTF
CDR3nt: TGTGCCAGCTCCCGACCCGGGGGCACCCTTTTTGGAAATGGCTACACCTTC

j_gene: TRBJ2-1
d_gene: -
abundance: -
v_gene: TRBV4-3
CDR3aa: CASSQGGSAGNEQFF
CDR3nt: TGCGCCAGCAGCCAAGGAGGGTCTGCCGGGAATGAGCAGTTCTTC

j_gene: TRBJ2-7
d_gene: -
abundance: once
v_gene: TRBV29-1
CDR3aa: CSVGGARYEQYF
CDR3nt: TGCAGCGTGGGGGGGGCGCGATACGAGCAGTACTTC

j_gene: TRBJ2-1
d_gene: TRBD2
abundance: -
v_gene: TRBV28
CDR3aa: CASSSRLAGGIEQFF
CDR3nt: TGTGCCAGCAGTTCTCGACTAGCGGGAGGAATTGAGCAGTTCTTC

j_gene: TRBJ1-5
d_gene: -
abundance: -
v_gene: TRBV15
CDR3aa: CATSRAGSNQPQHF
CDR3nt: TGTGCCACCAGCAGGGCAGGTAGCAATCAGCCCCAGCATTTT

j_gene: TRBJ1-3
d_gene: -
abundance: -
v_gene: TRBV19
CDR3aa: CASSTHDAAGNTIYF
CDR3nt: TGTGCCAGTAGTACCCATGACGCAGCTGGAAACACCATATATTTT

j_gene: TRBJ1-2
d_gene: -
abundance: -
v_gene: TRBV28
CDR3aa: CASRPSGGNGYTF
CDR3nt: TGTGCCAGCAGGCCGAGTGGGGGGAATGGCTACACCTTC

j_gene: TRBJ2-3
d_gene: TRBD2
abundance: -
v_gene: TRBV28
CDR3aa: CASKKPGLAGPLDTQYF
CDR3nt: TGTGCCAGCAAAAAACCGGGACTAGCGGGCCCATTAGATACGCAGTATTTT

j_gene: TRBJ1-1
d_gene: TRBD1
abundance: -
v_gene: TRBV28
CDR3aa: CASSSLTGGVTEAFF
CDR3nt: TGTGCCAGCAGTTCCCTCACAGGGGGCGTCACTGAAGCTTTCTTT

j_gene: TRBJ2-6
d_gene: -
abundance: -
v_gene: TRBV5-5
CDR3aa: CASSLAVMSSGANVLTF
CDR3nt: TGTGCCAGCAGCTTGGCCGTGATGAGCTCTGGGGCCAACGTCCTGACTTTC

j_gene: TRBJ1-1
d_gene: TRBD1
abundance: once
v_gene: TRBV19
CDR3aa: CASSPGTGGFTEAFF
CDR3nt: TGTGCCAGTAGTCCCGGGACAGGGGGCTTCACTGAAGCTTTCTTT

j_gene: TRBJ1-2
d_gene: -
abundance: once
v_gene: TRBV6-5
CDR3aa: CASSYSWSSYGYTF
CDR3nt: TGTGCCAGCAGTTACTCGTGGAGTTCCTATGGCTACACCTTC

j_gene: TRBJ2-1
d_gene: -
abundance: -
v_gene: TRBV4-1
CDR3aa: CASRARDNEQFF
CDR3nt: TGCGCCAGCAGGGCCCGAGACAATGAGCAGTTCTTC

j_gene: TRBJ2-5
d_gene: -
abundance: once
v_gene: TRBV7-3
CDR3aa: CASSLGSQETQYF
CDR3nt: TGTGCCAGCAGCTTAGGCAGCCAAGAGACCCAGTACTTC

j_gene: TRBJ1-1
d_gene: -
abundance: -
v_gene: TRBV5-1
CDR3aa: CASRASVNTEAFF
CDR3nt: TGCGCCAGCCGGGCGAGTGTGAACACTGAAGCTTTCTTT

j_gene: TRBJ1-6
d_gene: TRBD1
abundance: -
v_gene: TRBV13
CDR3aa: CASSTGQGLNSPLHF
CDR3nt: TGTGCCAGCAGCACTGGACAGGGCCTGAATTCACCCCTCCACTTT

j_gene: TRBJ2-6
d_gene: -
abundance: -
v_gene: TRBV9
CDR3aa: CASSVGVAGANVLTF
CDR3nt: TGTGCCAGCAGCGTAGGGGTGGCTGGGGCCAACGTCCTGACTTTC

j_gene: TRBJ1-3
d_gene: -
abundance: -
v_gene: TRBV30
CDR3aa: CAWRPGFSTGNTIYF
CDR3nt: TGTGCCTGGAGACCCGGCTTTTCTACTGGAAACACCATATATTTT